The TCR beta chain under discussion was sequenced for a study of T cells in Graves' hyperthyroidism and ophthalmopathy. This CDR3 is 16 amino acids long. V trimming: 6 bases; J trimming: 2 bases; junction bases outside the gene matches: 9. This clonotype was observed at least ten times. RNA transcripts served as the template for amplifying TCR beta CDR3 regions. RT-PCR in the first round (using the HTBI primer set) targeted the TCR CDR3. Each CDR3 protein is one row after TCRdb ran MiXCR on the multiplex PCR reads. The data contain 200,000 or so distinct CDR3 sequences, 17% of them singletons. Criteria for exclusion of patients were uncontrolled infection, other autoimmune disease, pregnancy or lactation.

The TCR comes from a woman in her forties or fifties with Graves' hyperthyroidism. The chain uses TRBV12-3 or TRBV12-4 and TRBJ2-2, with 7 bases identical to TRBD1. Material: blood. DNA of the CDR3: TGTGCCAGCAGAAGGGACAGTCTTTATAACACCGGGGAGCTGTTTTTT. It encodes CASRRDSLYNTGELFF.